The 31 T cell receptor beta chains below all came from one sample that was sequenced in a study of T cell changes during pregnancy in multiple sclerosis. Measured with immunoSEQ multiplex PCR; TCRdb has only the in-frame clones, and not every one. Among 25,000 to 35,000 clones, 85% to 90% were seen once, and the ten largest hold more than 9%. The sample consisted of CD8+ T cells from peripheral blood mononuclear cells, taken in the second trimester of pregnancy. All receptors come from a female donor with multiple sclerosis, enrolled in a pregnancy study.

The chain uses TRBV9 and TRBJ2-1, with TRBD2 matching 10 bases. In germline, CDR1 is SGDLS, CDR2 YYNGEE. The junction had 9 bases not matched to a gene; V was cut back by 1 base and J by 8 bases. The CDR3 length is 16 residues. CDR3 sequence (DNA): TGTGCCAGCAGCGTACTAGCGGGAGAAAGGGGCTATGAGCAGTTCTTC. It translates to CASSVLAGERGYEQFF.

CDR3: CASSARTGIYEQYF. CDR3 nucleotides: TGTGCCAGTAGTGCCCGGACAGGGATCTACGAGCAGTACTTC. The V gene is TRBV19, the J gene TRBJ2-7; TRBD1 matches 8 bases. CDR3 length: 14 residues. J was trimmed by 3 bases and V by 5 bases; bases with no gene match: 6. Germline lookup yields CDR1 LNHDA and CDR2 SQIVND (reference sequence).

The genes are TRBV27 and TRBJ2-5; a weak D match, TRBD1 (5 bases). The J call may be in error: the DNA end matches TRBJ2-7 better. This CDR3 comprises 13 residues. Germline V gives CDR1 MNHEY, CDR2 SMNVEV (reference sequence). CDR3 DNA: TGTGCCAGCAGTGCGACAGTTTCCTACGAGCAGTACTTC. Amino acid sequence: CASSATVSYEQYF.

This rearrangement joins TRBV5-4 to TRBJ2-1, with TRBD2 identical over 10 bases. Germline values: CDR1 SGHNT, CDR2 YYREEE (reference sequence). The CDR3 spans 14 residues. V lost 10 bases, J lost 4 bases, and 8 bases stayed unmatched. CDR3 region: CAPRTSGIYNEQFF. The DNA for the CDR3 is TGTGCCCCCAGGACTAGCGGAATTTACAATGAGCAGTTCTTC.

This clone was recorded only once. CDR3 residues: CASSESGGHNQETQYF. In DNA, the CDR3 is TGCGCCAGCAGTGAATCAGGCGGACACAACCAAGAGACCCAGTACTTC. The J gene is TRBJ2-5, the V gene TRBV10-1; maybe TRBD1 (5 bases). V dropped 3 bases and J dropped 0 bases, with 14 bases sitting between them. The CDR3 length is 16 residues. CDR1 is WNHNN, CDR2 SYGVQD, per germline (reference sequence).

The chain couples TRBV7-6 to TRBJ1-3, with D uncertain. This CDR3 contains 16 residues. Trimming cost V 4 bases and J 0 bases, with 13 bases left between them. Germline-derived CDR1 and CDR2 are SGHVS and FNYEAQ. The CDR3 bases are TGTGCCAGCAGCTCTAGACCTCGGGTCTCTGGAAACACCATATATTTT. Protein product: CASSSRPRVSGNTIYF.

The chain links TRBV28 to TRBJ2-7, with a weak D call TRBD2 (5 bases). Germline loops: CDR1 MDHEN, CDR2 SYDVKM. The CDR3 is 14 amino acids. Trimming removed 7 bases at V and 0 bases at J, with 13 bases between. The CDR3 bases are TGTGCCAGCACCCTCGGGATTATCTCCTACGAGCAGTACTTC. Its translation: CASTLGIISYEQYF.

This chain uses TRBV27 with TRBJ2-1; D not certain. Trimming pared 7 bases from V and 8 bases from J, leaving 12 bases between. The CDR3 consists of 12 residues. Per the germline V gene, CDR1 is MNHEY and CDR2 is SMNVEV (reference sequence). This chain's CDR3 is CASTSRVDEQFF. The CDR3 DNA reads TGTGCCAGCACCTCCCGGGTGGATGAGCAGTTCTTC.

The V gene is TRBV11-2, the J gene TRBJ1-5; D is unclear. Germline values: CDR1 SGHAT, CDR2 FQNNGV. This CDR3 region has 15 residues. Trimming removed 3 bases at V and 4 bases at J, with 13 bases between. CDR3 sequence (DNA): TGTGCCAGCAGCTTGGGAGGGAACCGTAATCAGCCCCAGCATTTT. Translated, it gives CASSLGGNRNQPQHF.

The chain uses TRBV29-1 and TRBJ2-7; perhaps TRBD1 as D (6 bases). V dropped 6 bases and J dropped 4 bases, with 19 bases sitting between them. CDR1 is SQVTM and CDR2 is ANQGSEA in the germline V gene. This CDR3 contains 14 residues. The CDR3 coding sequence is TGCAGCGTGACGGACAGATCAAGGTGGTACGAGCAGTACTTC. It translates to CSVTDRSRWYEQYF.

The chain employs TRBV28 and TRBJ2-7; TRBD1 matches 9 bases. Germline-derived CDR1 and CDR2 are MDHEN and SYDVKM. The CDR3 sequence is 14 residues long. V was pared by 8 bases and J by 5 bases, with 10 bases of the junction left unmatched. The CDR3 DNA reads TGTGCCAGCTTCCGGACAGGGGAGTACGACGAGCAGTACTTC. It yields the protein CASFRTGEYDEQYF.

The CDR3 sequence: CASSFSRNRGLTGELFF. Here the CDR3 DNA reads TGTGCCAGCAGTTTTTCAAGGAACAGGGGGCTCACCGGGGAGCTGTTTTTT. The chain links TRBV27 to TRBJ2-2, with 9 positions matching TRBD1. The V and J ends lost 3 bases and 4 bases, in that order; junction bases with no gene match: 9. The CDR3 is 17 residues long. Per germline, CDR1 MNHEY and CDR2 SMNVEV (reference sequence).

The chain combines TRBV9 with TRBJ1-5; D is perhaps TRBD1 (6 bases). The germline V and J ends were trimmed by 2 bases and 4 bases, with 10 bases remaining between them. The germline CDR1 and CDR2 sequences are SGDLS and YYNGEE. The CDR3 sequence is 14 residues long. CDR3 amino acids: CASSVSGENQPQHF. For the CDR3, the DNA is TGTGCCAGCAGCGTTTCAGGGGAGAATCAGCCCCAGCATTTT.

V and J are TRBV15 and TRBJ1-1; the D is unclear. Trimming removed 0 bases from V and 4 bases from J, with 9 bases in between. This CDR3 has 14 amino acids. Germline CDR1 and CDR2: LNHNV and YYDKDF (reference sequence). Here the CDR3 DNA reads TGTGCCACCAGCAGAGATCGGTCCCTCACTGAAGCTTTCTTT. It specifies CATSRDRSLTEAFF.

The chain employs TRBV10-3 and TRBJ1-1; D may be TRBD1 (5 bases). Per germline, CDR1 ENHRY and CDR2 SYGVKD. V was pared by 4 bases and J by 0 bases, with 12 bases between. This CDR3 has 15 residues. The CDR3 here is CAISALDSLNTEAFF. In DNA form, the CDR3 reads TGTGCCATCAGTGCCCTTGACAGCTTGAACACTGAAGCTTTCTTT.

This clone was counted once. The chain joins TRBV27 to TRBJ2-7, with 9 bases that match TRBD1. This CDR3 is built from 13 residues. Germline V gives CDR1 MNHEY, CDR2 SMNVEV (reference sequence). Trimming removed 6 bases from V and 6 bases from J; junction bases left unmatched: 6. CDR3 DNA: TGTGCCAGCAGCCGGGACAGGGCGCGCGAGCAGTACTTC. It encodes CASSRDRAREQYF.

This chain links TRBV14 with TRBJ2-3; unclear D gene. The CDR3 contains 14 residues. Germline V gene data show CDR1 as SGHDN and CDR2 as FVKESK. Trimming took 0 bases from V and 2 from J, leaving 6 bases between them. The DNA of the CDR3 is TGTGCCAGCAGCCAAGAGTCTCCCACAGATACGCAGTATTTT. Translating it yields CASSQESPTDTQYF.

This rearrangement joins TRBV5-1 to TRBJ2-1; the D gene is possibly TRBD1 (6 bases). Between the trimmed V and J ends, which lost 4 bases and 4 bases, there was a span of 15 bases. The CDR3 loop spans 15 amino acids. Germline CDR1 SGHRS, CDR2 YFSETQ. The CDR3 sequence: CASSVSGTQYNEQFF. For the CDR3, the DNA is TGCGCCAGCAGCGTGAGTGGGACACAGTACAATGAGCAGTTCTTC.

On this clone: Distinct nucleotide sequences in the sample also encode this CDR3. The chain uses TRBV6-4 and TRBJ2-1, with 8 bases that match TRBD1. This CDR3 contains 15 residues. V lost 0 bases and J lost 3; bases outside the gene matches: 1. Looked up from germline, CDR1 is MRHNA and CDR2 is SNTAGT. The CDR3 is CASSDSTGGYNEQFF. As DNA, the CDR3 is TGTGCCAGCAGTGACTCTACAGGGGGCTACAATGAGCAGTTCTTC.

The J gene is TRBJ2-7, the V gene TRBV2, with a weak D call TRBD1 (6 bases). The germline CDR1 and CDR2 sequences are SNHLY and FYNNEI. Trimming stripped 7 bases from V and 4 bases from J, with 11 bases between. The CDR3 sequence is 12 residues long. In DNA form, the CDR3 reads TGTGCCAGCACCGATACAGGGTACGAGCAGTACTTC. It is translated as CASTDTGYEQYF.

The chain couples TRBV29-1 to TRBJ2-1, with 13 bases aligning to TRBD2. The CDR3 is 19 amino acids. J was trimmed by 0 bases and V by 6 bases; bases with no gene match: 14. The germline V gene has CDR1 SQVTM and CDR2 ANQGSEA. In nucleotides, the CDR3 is TGCAGCGTGGATCCGGGACTAGCGGGACAGGGGCCCTCCTACAATGAGCAGTTCTTC. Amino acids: CSVDPGLAGQGPSYNEQFF.

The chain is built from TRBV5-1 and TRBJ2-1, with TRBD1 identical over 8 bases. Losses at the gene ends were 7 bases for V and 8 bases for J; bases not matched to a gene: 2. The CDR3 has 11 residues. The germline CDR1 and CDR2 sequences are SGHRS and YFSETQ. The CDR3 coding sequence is TGCGCCAGCTCCAGGGGGCATGAGCAGTTCTTC. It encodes CASSRGHEQFF.

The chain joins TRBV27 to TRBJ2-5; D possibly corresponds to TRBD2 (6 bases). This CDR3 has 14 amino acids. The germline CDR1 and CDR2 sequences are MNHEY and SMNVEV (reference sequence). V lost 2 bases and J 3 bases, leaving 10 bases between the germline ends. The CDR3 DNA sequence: TGTGCCAGCAGTTTACTAGCGTCTAAAGAGACCCAGTACTTC. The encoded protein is CASSLLASKETQYF.

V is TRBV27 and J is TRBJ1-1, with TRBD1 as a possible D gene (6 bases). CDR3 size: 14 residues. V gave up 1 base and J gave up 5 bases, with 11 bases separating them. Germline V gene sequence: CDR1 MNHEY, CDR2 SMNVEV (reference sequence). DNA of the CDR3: TGTGCCAGCAGTTTATATACAGGGAGAACTGAAGCTTTCTTT. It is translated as CASSLYTGRTEAFF.

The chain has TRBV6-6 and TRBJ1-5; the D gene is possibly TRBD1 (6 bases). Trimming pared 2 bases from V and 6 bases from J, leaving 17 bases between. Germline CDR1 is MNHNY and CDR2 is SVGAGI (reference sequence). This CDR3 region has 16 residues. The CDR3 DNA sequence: TGTGCCAGCAGTTACAAGGGGGGGGAAGGCGGTCAGCCCCAGCATTTT. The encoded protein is CASSYKGGEGGQPQHF.

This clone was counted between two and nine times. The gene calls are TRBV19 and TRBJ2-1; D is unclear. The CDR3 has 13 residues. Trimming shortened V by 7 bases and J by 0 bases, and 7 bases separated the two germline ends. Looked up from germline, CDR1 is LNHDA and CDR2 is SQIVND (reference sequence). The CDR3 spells CASTPSSYNEQFF. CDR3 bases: TGTGCCAGTACGCCGAGCTCCTACAATGAGCAGTTCTTC. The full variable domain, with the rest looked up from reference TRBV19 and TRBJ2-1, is DGGITQSPKYLFRKEGQNVTLSCEQNLNHDAMYWYRQDPGQGLRLIYYSQIVNDFQKGDIAEGYSVSREKKESFPLTVTSAQKNPTAFYLCASTPSSYNEQFFGPGTRLTVL.

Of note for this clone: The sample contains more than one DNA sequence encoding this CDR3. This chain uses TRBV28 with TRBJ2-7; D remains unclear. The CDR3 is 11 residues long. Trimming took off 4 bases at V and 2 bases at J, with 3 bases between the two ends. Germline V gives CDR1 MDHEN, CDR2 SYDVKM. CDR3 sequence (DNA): TGTGCCAGCAGTTCTGCCTACGAGCAGTACTTC. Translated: CASSSAYEQYF. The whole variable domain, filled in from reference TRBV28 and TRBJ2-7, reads DVKVTQSSRYLVKRTGEKVFLECVQDMDHENMFWYRQDPGLGLRLIYFSYDVKMKEKGDIPEGYSVSREKKERFSLILESASTNQTSMYLCASSSAYEQYFGPGTRLTVT.

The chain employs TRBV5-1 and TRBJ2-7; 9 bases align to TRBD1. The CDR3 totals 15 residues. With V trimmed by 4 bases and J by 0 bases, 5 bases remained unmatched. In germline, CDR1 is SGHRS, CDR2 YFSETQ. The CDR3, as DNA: TGCGCCAGCAGCCCACAGGGGGCGAGCTCCTACGAGCAGTACTTC. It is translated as CASSPQGASSYEQYF.

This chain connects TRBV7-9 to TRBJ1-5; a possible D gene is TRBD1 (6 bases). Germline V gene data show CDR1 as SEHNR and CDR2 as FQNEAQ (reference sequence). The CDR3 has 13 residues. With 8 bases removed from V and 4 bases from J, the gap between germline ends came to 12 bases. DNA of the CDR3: TGTGCCAGCGGTACAGGGCTAAATCAGCCCCAGCATTTT. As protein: CASGTGLNQPQHF.

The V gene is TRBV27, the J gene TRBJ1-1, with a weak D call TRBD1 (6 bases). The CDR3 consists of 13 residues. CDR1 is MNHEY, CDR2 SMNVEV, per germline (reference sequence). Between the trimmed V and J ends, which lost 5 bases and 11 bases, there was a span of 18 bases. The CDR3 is CASSPQTGIAAFF. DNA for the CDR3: TGTGCCAGCAGTCCCCAGACAGGTATCGCGGCTTTCTTT.

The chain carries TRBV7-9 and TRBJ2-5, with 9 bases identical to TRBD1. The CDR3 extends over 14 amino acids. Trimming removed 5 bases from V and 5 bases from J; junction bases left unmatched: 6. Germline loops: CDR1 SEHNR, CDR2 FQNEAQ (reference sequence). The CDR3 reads CASSPYRGRETQYF. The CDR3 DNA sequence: TGTGCCAGCAGCCCTTACAGGGGGCGGGAGACCCAGTACTTC. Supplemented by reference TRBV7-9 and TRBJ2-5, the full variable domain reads DTGVSQNPRHKITKRGQNVTFRCDPISEHNRLYWYRQTLGQGPEFLTYFQNEAQLEKSRLLSDRFSAERPKGSFSTLEIQRTEQGDSAMYLCASSPYRGRETQYFGPGTRLLVL.